This paragraph covers one TCR beta chain sequence. In the original processing: Amplifying reference gene primers gave estimates of nucleated cell counts. Sequenced by immunoSEQ multiplex PCR; TCRdb stores in-frame clones only, minus some. That table gives V, J and clone size, and the DNA gave D and trimming. This repertoire shows roughly 230,000 clones, 65% to 90% found once; its top ten account for about 5.1%. Germline CDR1 reads LNHDA; CDR2 reads SQIVND (reference sequence). V lost 5 bases to trimming and J lost 6 bases, with 14 bases between them. The CDR3 extends over 14 amino acids. The sample originates from a study of blood T cell repertoires in COVID-19. Study-wide context: Donors in the United States, Italy and Spain gave samples during acute or convalescent COVID-19. PBMCs, B-cell-depleted T cells, or T cells were the source of the cDNA or gDNA that made up the material.

This chain uses TRBV19 with TRBJ2-1, with D perhaps matching TRBD2 (6 bases). The clonotype was recovered from a man between 45 and 60 years old with COVID-19, enrolled during active disease. Sequencing input: peripheral blood. The CDR3 loop reads CASSVRDSTNEQFF. DNA of the CDR3: TGTGCCAGTAGTGTACGGGACTCTACCAATGAGCAGTTCTTC.